Shown below are 16 T cell receptor beta chains from a single sample sequenced in a study of cytotoxic CD8 clonotypes in ibrutinib-treated CLL. Measured with immunoSEQ multiplex PCR; TCRdb has only the in-frame clones, and not every one. The data show a few hundred thousand clones, almost 80% seen once. This specimen was PBMCs, taken before ibrutinib treatment. These receptors originate from a human donor with chronic lymphocytic leukemia.

The rearrangement links TRBV2 to TRBJ2-2, with TRBD1 identical over 7 bases. J gave up 1 base and V 6 bases, and 8 bases lay outside the gene matches. From germline, CDR1 is SNHLY and CDR2 FYNNEI. The CDR3 is 16 residues long. CDR3 in DNA: TGTGCCAGCAGCTTTTCCGGGACAGAGAACACCGGGGAGCTGTTTTTT. Residues: CASSFSGTENTGELFF.

The J gene is TRBJ2-3, the V gene TRBV4-1, with 7 bases fitting TRBD2. Germline trimming cut 1 base from V and 1 base from J; bases unmatched to any gene: 11. The CDR3 spans 18 residues. From germline, CDR1 is MGHRA and CDR2 YSYEKL. This CDR3 reads CASSQVAGVSVGTDTQYF. The CDR3 DNA sequence: TGCGCCAGCAGCCAAGTGGCGGGAGTATCGGTTGGCACAGATACGCAGTATTTT.

This chain uses TRBV7-6 with TRBJ1-4; TRBD1 might be the D (6 bases). The CDR3 is 15 amino acids. V dropped 1 base and J dropped 8 bases, with 14 bases sitting between them. Germline assignment: CDR1 SGHVS and CDR2 FNYEAQ. The CDR3 loop is CASSLDNRVWEKLFF. In DNA, the CDR3 is TGTGCCAGCAGCTTAGATAACAGGGTATGGGAAAAACTGTTTTTT.

The chain couples TRBV27 to TRBJ2-7; either TRBD1 or TRBD2 may supply D (6 bases each). The CDR3 totals 14 residues. Trimming cost V 1 base and J 3 bases, with 10 bases left between them. CDR1 is MNHEY, CDR2 SMNVEV, per germline (reference sequence). CDR3 DNA: TGTGCCAGCAGTTTATTGCGGGACAACTACGAGCAGTACTTC. This codes for CASSLLRDNYEQYF.

V and J are TRBV6-6 and TRBJ1-5; 7 bases are a match to TRBD1. From germline, CDR1 is MNHNY and CDR2 SVGAGI (reference sequence). J was trimmed by 5 bases and V by 6 bases; bases with no gene match: 4. The length of the CDR3 is 13 residues. The CDR3 nucleotides are TGTGCCAGCAGAGGGGGCACCCATCAGCCCCAGCATTTT. This gives the protein CASRGGTHQPQHF.

V gene TRBV7-9 combines with J gene TRBJ2-7; tentatively, D is TRBD2 (6 bases). V lost 4 bases, J lost 0 bases, and 10 bases lay in between. Germline assignment: CDR1 SEHNR and CDR2 FQNEAQ (reference sequence). This CDR3 comprises 14 residues. DNA for the CDR3: TGTGCCAGCAGCTCGACCGGGGGCTCCTACGAGCAGTACTTC. Protein product: CASSSTGGSYEQYF.

The J gene is TRBJ2-3, the V gene TRBV7-3; 7 positions agree with TRBD1. The ends lost 4 bases at V and 0 bases at J; junction bases unmatched: 4. The CDR3 consists of 15 residues. Germline V gives CDR1 SGHTA, CDR2 FQGTGA. The CDR3 loop reads CASSSTGSSTDTQYF. CDR3 bases: TGTGCCAGCAGCTCGACAGGGTCTAGCACAGATACGCAGTATTTT.

V usage is TRBV5-4 and J usage is TRBJ2-7; 10 nucleotides line up with TRBD1. Germline V CDR1 and CDR2: SGHNT, YYREEE (reference sequence). Losses at the gene ends were 4 bases for V and 1 base for J; bases not matched to a gene: 5. This CDR3 region has 15 residues. CDR3 sequence (DNA): TGTGCCAGCAGCCCCGGACAGGGGGTATCCTACGAGCAGTACTTC. Its protein product is CASSPGQGVSYEQYF.

The genes are TRBV5-4 and TRBJ2-7; 8 bases match TRBD1. CDR1 SGHNT and CDR2 YYREEE come from the germline V gene (reference sequence). V was clipped by 2 bases and J by 5 bases; unmatched bases: 6. CDR3 length: 14 residues. DNA of the CDR3: TGTGCCAGCAGCTTCGGACAGGGTGTGGACGAGCAGTACTTC. Translated, it gives CASSFGQGVDEQYF.

The rearrangement joins TRBV29-1 to TRBJ2-3, with 10 bases fitting TRBD2. CDR1 and CDR2 (germline): SQVTM, ANQGSEA. V dropped 7 bases and J dropped 7; count of bases not matched to a gene: 5. The CDR3 is 12 amino acids. The CDR3 nucleotides are TGCAGCGGGACTAGCGGCTATAATACGCAGTATTTT. Its translation is CSGTSGYNTQYF.

This chain uses TRBV5-1 with TRBJ1-4; TRBD1 matches 7 bases. Germline V gene data show CDR1 as SGHRS and CDR2 as YFSETQ. J was trimmed by 3 bases and V by 3 bases; bases with no gene match: 5. The CDR3 extends over 15 amino acids. CDR3 amino acids: CASSSETGSNEKLFF. The CDR3 coding sequence is TGCGCCAGCAGCTCCGAGACAGGGTCTAATGAAAAACTGTTTTTT.

The chain employs TRBV18 and TRBJ1-1, with 10 nucleotides matching TRBD1. V lost 3 bases to trimming and J lost 9 bases; unmatched junction nucleotides: 7. CDR1 and CDR2 (germline): KGHSH, LQKENI. CDR3 length: 14 residues. This chain's CDR3 is CASSPSRDRGQAFF. DNA for the CDR3: TGTGCCAGCTCACCGAGCCGGGACAGGGGCCAAGCTTTCTTT.

Comment on this clone: The sample holds other DNA sequences that translate to the same CDR3. This sequence joins TRBV7-9 and TRBJ2-5; D not certain. This CDR3 has 12 amino acids. CDR1 SEHNR and CDR2 FQNEAQ come from the germline V gene (reference sequence). V dropped 3 bases and J dropped 4 bases, with 6 bases sitting between them. CDR3 DNA: TGTGCCAGCAGCTTTCGCGGAGAGACCCAGTACTTC. This sequence encodes CASSFRGETQYF.

V usage is TRBV29-1 and J usage is TRBJ2-6; D may be TRBD1 (6 bases). This CDR3 comprises 15 residues. V lost 4 bases and J lost 0, with 10 bases in between. Germline lookup yields CDR1 SQVTM and CDR2 ANQGSEA. CDR3 region: CSVGTGNSGANVLTF. CDR3 coding DNA: TGCAGCGTTGGAACAGGGAACTCTGGGGCCAACGTCCTGACTTTC.

The chain is built from TRBV7-6 and TRBJ2-5; D is unclear. The CDR3 loop spans 15 amino acids. Deletions cut 0 bases from V and 5 bases from J, with 13 bases between. Germline CDR1 and CDR2: SGHVS and FNYEAQ. Here the CDR3 DNA reads TGTGCCAGCAGCTTAGCCCCGGGCGTGGGCGAGACCCAGTACTTC. Residues: CASSLAPGVGETQYF.

J is TRBJ2-7 and V is TRBV9; D could derive from TRBD1 or TRBD2 (5 bases each). From germline, CDR1 is SGDLS and CDR2 YYNGEE. V dropped 3 bases and J dropped 0 bases, with 13 bases sitting between them. The CDR3 is 15 amino acids. The chain's CDR3 is CASSAGLSASYEQYF. The CDR3 nucleotides are TGTGCCAGCAGCGCGGGGCTGAGCGCCTCCTACGAGCAGTACTTC. Filled out from reference TRBV9 and TRBJ2-7, the complete variable domain reads DSGVTQTPKHLITATGQRVTLRCSPRSGDLSVYWYQQSLDQGLQFLIQYYNGEERAKGNILERFSAQQFPDLHSELNLSSLELGDSALYFCASSAGLSASYEQYFGPGTRLTVT.